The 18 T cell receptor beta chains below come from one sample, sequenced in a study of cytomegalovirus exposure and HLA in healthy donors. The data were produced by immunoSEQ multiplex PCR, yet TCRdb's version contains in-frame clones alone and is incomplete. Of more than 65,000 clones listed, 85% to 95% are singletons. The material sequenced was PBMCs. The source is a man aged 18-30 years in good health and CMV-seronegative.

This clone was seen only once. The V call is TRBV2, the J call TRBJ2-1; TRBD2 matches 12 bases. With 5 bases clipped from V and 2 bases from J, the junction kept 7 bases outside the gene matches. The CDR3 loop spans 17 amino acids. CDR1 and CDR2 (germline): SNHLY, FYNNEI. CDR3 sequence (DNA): TGTGCCAGCAGTTACAGTCTAGCGGGGGGGCCCTACAATGAGCAGTTCTTC. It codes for CASSYSLAGGPYNEQFF.

The CDR3 DNA reads TGTGCCAGCAGCAAGAGCGGGGGGGCGATCACCGGGGAGCTGTTTTTT. Translated: CASSKSGGAITGELFF. The rearrangement links TRBV7-2 to TRBJ2-2, with 10 nucleotides matching TRBD2. From germline, CDR1 is SGHTA and CDR2 FQGNSA. V lost 5 bases, J lost 4 bases, and 7 bases stayed unmatched. The CDR3 length is 16 residues.

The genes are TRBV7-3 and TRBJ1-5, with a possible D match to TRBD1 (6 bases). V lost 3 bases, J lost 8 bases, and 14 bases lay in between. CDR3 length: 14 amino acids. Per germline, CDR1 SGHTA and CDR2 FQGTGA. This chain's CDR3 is CASSFQGGEEPQHF. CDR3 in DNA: TGTGCCAGCAGCTTCCAAGGGGGGGAAGAGCCCCAGCATTTT.

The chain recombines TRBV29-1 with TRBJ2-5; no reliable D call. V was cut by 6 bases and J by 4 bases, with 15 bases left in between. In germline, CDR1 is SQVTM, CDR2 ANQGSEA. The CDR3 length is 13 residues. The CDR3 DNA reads TGCAGCGTGAATCTGGGCCGCCGAGAGACCCAGTACTTC. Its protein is CSVNLGRRETQYF.

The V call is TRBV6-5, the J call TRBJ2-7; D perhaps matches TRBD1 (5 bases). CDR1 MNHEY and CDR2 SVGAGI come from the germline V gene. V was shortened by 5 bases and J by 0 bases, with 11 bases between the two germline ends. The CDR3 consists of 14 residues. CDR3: CASSLDSYSYEQYF. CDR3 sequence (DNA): TGTGCCAGCAGTCTTGACAGCTACTCCTACGAGCAGTACTTC.

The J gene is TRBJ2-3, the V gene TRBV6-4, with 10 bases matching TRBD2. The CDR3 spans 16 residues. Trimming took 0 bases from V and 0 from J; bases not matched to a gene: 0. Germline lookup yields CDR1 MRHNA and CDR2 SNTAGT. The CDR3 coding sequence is TGTGCCAGCAGTGACTCGACTAGCGGGAGCACAGATACGCAGTATTTT. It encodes CASSDSTSGSTDTQYF.

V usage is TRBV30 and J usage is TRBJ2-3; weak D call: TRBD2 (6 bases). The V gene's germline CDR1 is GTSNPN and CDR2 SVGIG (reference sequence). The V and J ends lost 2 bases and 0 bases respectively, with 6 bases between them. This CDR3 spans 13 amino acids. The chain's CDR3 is CAWSSGSTDTQYF. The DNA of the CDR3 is TGTGCCTGGAGTAGCGGGAGCACAGATACGCAGTATTTT.

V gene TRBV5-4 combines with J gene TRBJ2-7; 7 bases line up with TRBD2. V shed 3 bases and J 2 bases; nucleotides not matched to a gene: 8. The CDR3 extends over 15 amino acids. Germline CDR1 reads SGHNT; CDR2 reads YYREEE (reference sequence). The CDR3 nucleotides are TGTGCCAGCAGCTATGTTACGGGGGGAACCTACGAGCAGTACTTC. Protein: CASSYVTGGTYEQYF. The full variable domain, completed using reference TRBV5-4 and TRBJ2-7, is ETGVTQSPTHLIKTRGQQVTLRCSSQSGHNTVSWYQQALGQGPQFIFQYYREEENGRGNFPPRFSGLQFPNYSSELNVNALELDDSALYLCASSYVTGGTYEQYFGPGTRLTVT.

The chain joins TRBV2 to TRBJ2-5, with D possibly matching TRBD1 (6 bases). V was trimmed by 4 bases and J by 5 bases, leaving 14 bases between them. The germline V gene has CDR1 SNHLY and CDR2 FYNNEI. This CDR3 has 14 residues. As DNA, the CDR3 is TGTGCCAGCAGTGCGGTCAGGGGTTTGGAGACCCAGTACTTC. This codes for CASSAVRGLETQYF.

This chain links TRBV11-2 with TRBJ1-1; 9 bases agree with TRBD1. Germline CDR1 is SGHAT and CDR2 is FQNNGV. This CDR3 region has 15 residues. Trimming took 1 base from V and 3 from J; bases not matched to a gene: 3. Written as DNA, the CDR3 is TGTGCCAGCAGCTTAGGGGACAGGGTGCACACTGAAGCTTTCTTT. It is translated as CASSLGDRVHTEAFF.

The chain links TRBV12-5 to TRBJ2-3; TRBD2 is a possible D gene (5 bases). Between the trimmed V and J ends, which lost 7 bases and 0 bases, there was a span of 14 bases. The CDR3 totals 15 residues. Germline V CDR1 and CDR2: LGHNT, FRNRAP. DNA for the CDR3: TGTGCTAGTGCTCGTAGAGGGTCAAGCACAGATACGCAGTATTTT. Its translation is CASARRGSSTDTQYF.

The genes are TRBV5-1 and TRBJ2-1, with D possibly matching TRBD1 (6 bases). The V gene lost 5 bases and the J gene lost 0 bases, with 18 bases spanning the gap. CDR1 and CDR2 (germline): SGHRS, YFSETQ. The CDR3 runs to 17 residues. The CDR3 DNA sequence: TGCGCCAGCAGTGTGGACAGTTTCACGAGCTCCTACAATGAGCAGTTCTTC. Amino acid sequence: CASSVDSFTSSYNEQFF.

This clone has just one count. In DNA, the CDR3 is TGTGCCAGCCTAGGGGGCGGGGGGCGGTCCACTGAAGCTTTCTTT. Translating gives CASLGGGGRSTEAFF. The chain is built from TRBV2 and TRBJ1-1; 7 nucleotides match TRBD1. Germline trimming cut 8 bases from V and 4 bases from J; bases unmatched to any gene: 13. The germline gives CDR1 SNHLY, CDR2 FYNNEI. The CDR3 length is 15 residues.

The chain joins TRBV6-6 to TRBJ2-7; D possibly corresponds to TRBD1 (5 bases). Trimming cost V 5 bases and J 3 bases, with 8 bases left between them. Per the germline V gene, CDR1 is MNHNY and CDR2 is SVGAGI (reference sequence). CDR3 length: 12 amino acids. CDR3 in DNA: TGTGCCAGCAGTCCCCAGGGCTACGAGCAGTACTTC. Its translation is CASSPQGYEQYF.

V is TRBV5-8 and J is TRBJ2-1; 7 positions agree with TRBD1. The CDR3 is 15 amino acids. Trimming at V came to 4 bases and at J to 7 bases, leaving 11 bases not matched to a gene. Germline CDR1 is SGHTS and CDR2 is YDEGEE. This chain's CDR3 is CASSTGTALRNEQFF. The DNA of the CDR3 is TGTGCCAGCAGCACCGGGACAGCCTTGAGGAATGAGCAGTTCTTC.

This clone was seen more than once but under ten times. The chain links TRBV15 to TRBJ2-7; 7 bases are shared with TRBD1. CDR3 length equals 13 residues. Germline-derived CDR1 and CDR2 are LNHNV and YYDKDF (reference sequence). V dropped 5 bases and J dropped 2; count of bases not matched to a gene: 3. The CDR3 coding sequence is TGTGCCACCAGCCCCGGACAGGCCTACGAGCAGTACTTC. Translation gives CATSPGQAYEQYF.

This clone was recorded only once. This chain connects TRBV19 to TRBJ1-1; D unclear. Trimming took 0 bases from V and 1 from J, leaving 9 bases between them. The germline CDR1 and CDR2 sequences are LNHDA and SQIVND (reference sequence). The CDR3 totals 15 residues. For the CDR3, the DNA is TGTGCCAGTAGTATAGACCTGCGGGGGAACACTGAAGCTTTCTTT. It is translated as CASSIDLRGNTEAFF.

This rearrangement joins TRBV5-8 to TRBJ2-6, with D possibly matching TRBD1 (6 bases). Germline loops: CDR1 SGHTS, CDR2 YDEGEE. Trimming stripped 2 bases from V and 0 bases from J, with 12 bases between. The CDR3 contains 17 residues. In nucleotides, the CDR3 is TGTGCCAGCAGCTTCCGGGACACAGACTCTGGGGCCAACGTCCTGACTTTC. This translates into CASSFRDTDSGANVLTF. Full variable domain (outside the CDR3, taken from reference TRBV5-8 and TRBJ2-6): EAGVTQSPTHLIKTRGQQATLRCSPISGHTSVYWYQQALGLGLQFLLWYDEGEERNRGNFPPRFSGRQFPNYSSELNVNALELEDSALYLCASSFRDTDSGANVLTFGAGSRLTVL.